These 26 T cell receptor beta chains came from one sample sequenced in a study of shared clonotypes between healthy human individuals. The table came from immunoSEQ multiplex PCR; TCRdb's copy has only in-frame clones and leaves some out. The table has 2 million to 2.5 million clones, around 93% seen once; the top ten hold approximately 0.41%. Material for sequencing was naive CD4+ T cells from PBMCs. Stated subset: CD45RA+ positively selected. Receptor source: a young man in good health. Some clones in this sample may be carry-over from other donors' samples.

The chain links TRBV2 to TRBJ2-2, with 7 bases fitting TRBD1. Germline CDR1 SNHLY, CDR2 FYNNEI. This CDR3 has 16 amino acids. V gave up 7 bases and J gave up 0 bases; unmatched junction bases: 8. CDR3 region: CASTLVGQANTGELFF. The CDR3 nucleotides read TGTGCCAGCACACTGGTCGGACAGGCGAACACCGGGGAGCTGTTTTTT.

This chain links TRBV2 with TRBJ1-1; D gene ambiguous. The CDR3 extends over 14 amino acids. V was pared by 6 bases and J by 2 bases, with 13 bases between. Per germline, CDR1 SNHLY and CDR2 FYNNEI. For the CDR3, the DNA is TGTGCCAGCAGCTACAGCACTATTAACACTGAAGCTTTCTTT. Its translation: CASSYSTINTEAFF.

The chain links TRBV7-9 to TRBJ1-3; D remains ambiguous. The CDR3 is 19 residues long. Trimming shortened V by 5 bases and J by 0 bases, and 23 bases separated the two germline ends. Germline V gene data show CDR1 as SEHNR and CDR2 as FQNEAQ (reference sequence). CDR3 in DNA: TGTGCCAGCAGCCAGCCCGGGGTTCTTGAGGCCGCCTCTGGAAACACCATATATTTT. Protein sequence: CASSQPGVLEAASGNTIYF.

Comments on this clone: Other nucleotide sequences in the sample specify the same CDR3. This chain links TRBV10-3 with TRBJ2-7; no clear D. This CDR3 is built from 16 residues. Germline loops: CDR1 ENHRY, CDR2 SYGVKD. V dropped 4 bases and J dropped 4 bases, with 20 bases sitting between them. CDR3 nucleotide sequence: TGTGCCATCAGTGGTCGCAACGGTGGCGGAACTTACGAGCAGTACTTC. Its protein is CAISGRNGGGTYEQYF.

In the case of this clone: Sequence at one end of the junction differs from germline and may be a read error. The V and J genes are TRBV7-6 and TRBJ2-1; 12 bases are shared with TRBD2. The germline CDR1 and CDR2 sequences are SGHVS and FNYEAQ. The CDR3 has 18 amino acids. The CDR3 DNA sequence: TGTGTCAGCAGCCAACGGGATCCTAGCGGGAGGGCCGGGGTTGAGCAGTTCTTC. Translating it yields CVSSQRDPSGRAGVEQFF.

This clone was detected a few times. The rearrangement uses TRBV11-2 and TRBJ1-4; the match to TRBD1 covers 9 bases. Germline V CDR1 and CDR2: SGHAT, FQNNGV. This CDR3 has 15 residues. The J segment lost 8 bases and the V segment lost 6 bases, leaving 10 bases of the junction unmatched. The CDR3 loop reads CASSRNTGGSEKLFF. As DNA, the CDR3 is TGTGCCAGCAGTCGAAATACAGGGGGCAGCGAAAAACTGTTTTTT. The variable domain in full, completed from reference TRBV11-2 and TRBJ1-4, reads EAGVAQSPRYKIIEKRQSVAFWCNPISGHATLYWYQQILGQGPKLLIQFQNNGVVDDSQLPKDRFSAERLKGVDSTLKIQPAKLEDSAVYLCASSRNTGGSEKLFFGSGTQLSVL.

The gene calls are TRBV7-2 and TRBJ2-2, with 10 bases that match TRBD2. V gave up 0 bases and J gave up 6 bases; unmatched junction bases: 10. CDR3 size: 18 residues. CDR1 SGHTA and CDR2 FQGNSA come from the germline V gene. The DNA of the CDR3 is TGTGCCAGCAGCTTAGCGGGTCTTGGGCTAGCGGGAGCCGGGGAGCTGTTTTTT. This gives the protein CASSLAGLGLAGAGELFF. Complete variable domain (other parts from reference TRBV7-2 and TRBJ2-2): GAGVSQSPSNKVTEKGKDVELRCDPISGHTALYWYRQSLGQGLEFLIYFQGNSAPDKSGLPSDRFSAERTGGSVSTLTIQRTQQEDSAVYLCASSLAGLGLAGAGELFFGEGSRLTVL.

With regard to this clone: This CDR3 is also generated by other DNA sequences in the sample. This chain connects TRBV11-3 to TRBJ2-2, with D unclear. The CDR3 consists of 12 residues. V lost 5 bases, J lost 6 bases, and 7 bases lay in between. In germline, CDR1 is SGHNT, CDR2 YENEEA. The CDR3: CASSLGSGELFF. The CDR3 DNA reads as TGTGCCAGCAGCCTGGGATCCGGGGAGCTGTTTTTT.

The chain carries TRBV29-1 and TRBJ2-1, with D tentatively TRBD1 (7 bases). Germline V lookup: CDR1 SQVTM, CDR2 ANQGSEA. Trimming took 6 bases from V and 4 from J, leaving 16 bases between them. The CDR3 is 14 amino acids. The CDR3 coding sequence is TGCAGCGTGGGGGGACAGAACTCTTACAATGAGCAGTTCTTC. This sequence encodes CSVGGQNSYNEQFF.

The V call is TRBV18, the J call TRBJ1-2; 8 bases align to TRBD1. The germline V gene has CDR1 KGHSH and CDR2 LQKENI. CDR3 length: 17 amino acids. With V trimmed by 5 bases and J by 7 bases, 18 bases remained unmatched. CDR3 DNA sequence: TGTGCCAGCTCAGCCGCGAATCCAACAGGGGGTCAAGGTGGCTACACCTTC. Encoded protein: CASSAANPTGGQGGYTF.

This clone was detected a few times. This specimen includes other DNA sequences encoding the same CDR3. This chain links TRBV2 with TRBJ1-5; the match to TRBD1 covers 7 bases. Germline V CDR1 and CDR2: SNHLY, FYNNEI. V lost 4 bases and J lost 4; bases outside the gene matches: 7. There are 15 residues in the CDR3. In nucleotides, the CDR3 is TGTGCCAGCAGTGGACAGGGTGGAGGGAATCAGCCCCAGCATTTT. It translates to CASSGQGGGNQPQHF.

The chain links TRBV25-1 to TRBJ2-5; 9 nucleotides line up with TRBD2. The CDR3 is 14 residues long. Looked up from germline, CDR1 is MGHDK and CDR2 is SYGVNS. V lost 5 bases and J lost 5; bases outside the gene matches: 6. In DNA form, the CDR3 reads TGTGCCAGCAGTCTCCGCGGGGGGGGTGAGACCCAGTACTTC. Its translation is CASSLRGGGETQYF.

The CDR3 DNA sequence: TGTGCCAGCAGTCTTGCACTCCGGACAGGGGGCGACTATGGCTACACCTTC. It specifies CASSLALRTGGDYGYTF. The gene calls are TRBV5-5 and TRBJ1-2; TRBD1 matches 11 bases. The germline V gene has CDR1 SGHKS and CDR2 YYEKEE (reference sequence). This CDR3 is built from 17 residues. V lost 5 bases to trimming and J lost 3 bases; unmatched junction nucleotides: 12.

The chain uses TRBV15 and TRBJ2-4, with 7 nucleotides matching TRBD2. V trimming: 3 bases; J trimming: 0 bases; junction bases outside the gene matches: 11. Germline V gives CDR1 LNHNV, CDR2 YYDKDF (reference sequence). There are 18 residues in the CDR3. The CDR3 DNA sequence: TGTGCCACCAGCAGGTCCAGGGCGGGGGATCTAGCCAAAAACATTCAGTACTTC. Protein product: CATSRSRAGDLAKNIQYF.

The rearrangement uses TRBV15 and TRBJ1-5; possibly TRBD1 for D (6 bases). V was trimmed by 3 bases and J by 4 bases, leaving 13 bases between them. The V gene's germline CDR1 is LNHNV and CDR2 YYDKDF (reference sequence). The CDR3 is 15 residues long. CDR3 sequence: CATSRPGQTNQPQHF. DNA of the CDR3: TGTGCCACCAGCAGGCCCGGACAGACAAATCAGCCCCAGCATTTT.

This sequence joins TRBV29-1 and TRBJ2-1; 7 bases fit TRBD1. This CDR3 has 16 residues. CDR1 is SQVTM, CDR2 ANQGSEA, per germline. Trimming removed 7 bases from V and 0 bases from J; junction bases left unmatched: 12. CDR3 protein: CSGKGLGGSSYNEQFF. CDR3 nucleotides: TGCAGCGGCAAGGGTTTAGGGGGCAGCTCCTACAATGAGCAGTTCTTC.

This clone was counted only a few times. This chain links TRBV28 with TRBJ2-3; 8 nucleotides match TRBD2. J gave up 6 bases and V 6 bases, and 8 bases lay outside the gene matches. Looked up from germline, CDR1 is MDHEN and CDR2 is SYDVKM. The CDR3 runs 14 residues. The DNA for the CDR3 is TGTGCCAGCAGCTGGACTAGCCTAGGGGATACGCAGTATTTT. This sequence encodes CASSWTSLGDTQYF. The entire variable domain, with the rest obtained from reference TRBV28 and TRBJ2-3, is as follows: DVKVTQSSRYLVKRTGEKVFLECVQDMDHENMFWYRQDPGLGLRLIYFSYDVKMKEKGDIPEGYSVSREKKERFSLILESASTNQTSMYLCASSWTSLGDTQYFGPGTRLTVL.

V and J are TRBV28 and TRBJ2-5, with 8 bases identical to TRBD1. Germline trimming cut 2 bases from V and 8 bases from J; bases unmatched to any gene: 7. The CDR3 consists of 14 residues. Germline V gene sequence: CDR1 MDHEN, CDR2 SYDVKM. CDR3: CASSLQGQGFTQYF. As DNA, the CDR3 is TGTGCCAGCAGTTTACAAGGACAGGGTTTTACCCAGTACTTC.

The CDR3 loop reads CASSTQGFSGANVLTF. The CDR3 coding sequence is TGTGCCAGCAGCACTCAGGGGTTCTCTGGGGCCAACGTCCTGACTTTC. The rearrangement joins TRBV9 to TRBJ2-6; D is possibly TRBD1 (6 bases). Trimming pared 4 bases from V and 0 bases from J, leaving 11 bases between. Per germline, CDR1 SGDLS and CDR2 YYNGEE. This CDR3 is 16 amino acids long.

Concerning this clone itself: This sample also contains other DNA sequences that code for the same CDR3. The chain recombines TRBV6-5 with TRBJ2-2, with 11 bases fitting TRBD1. This CDR3 is built from 14 residues. From germline, CDR1 is MNHEY and CDR2 SVGAGI. J lost 5 bases, V lost 8 bases, and 4 bases had no gene match. CDR3 sequence (DNA): TGTGCCAGCCGGAGGGACAGGGGGACCGGGGAGCTGTTTTTT. Amino acids: CASRRDRGTGELFF.

The rearrangement links TRBV5-1 to TRBJ2-7; the match to TRBD2 covers 11 bases. Per germline, CDR1 SGHRS and CDR2 YFSETQ. This CDR3 spans 14 amino acids. V gave up 4 bases and J gave up 4 bases; unmatched junction bases: 4. CDR3 amino acids: CASSSSGRGYEQYF. The DNA of the CDR3 is TGCGCCAGCAGCAGTAGCGGGAGGGGTTACGAGCAGTACTTC. Variable domain in full (rest from reference TRBV5-1 and TRBJ2-7): KAGVTQTPRYLIKTRGQQVTLSCSPISGHRSVSWYQQTPGQGLQFLFEYFSETQRNKGNFPGRFSGRQFSNSRSEMNVSTLELGDSALYLCASSSSGRGYEQYFGPGTRLTVT.

The rearrangement links TRBV30 to TRBJ1-2; D unresolved. V lost 2 bases and J 8 bases, leaving 12 bases between the germline ends. CDR1 is GTSNPN and CDR2 is SVGIG in the germline V gene (reference sequence). The CDR3 has 12 amino acids. CDR3 amino acids: CAWSTGTGGYTF. The CDR3 DNA is TGTGCCTGGAGTACTGGTACTGGGGGCTACACCTTC.

V gene TRBV5-8 combines with J gene TRBJ1-2; TRBD1 agrees at 8 bases. Germline V gene lookup returns CDR1 SGHTS and CDR2 YDEGEE. The CDR3 length is 17 residues. With V trimmed by 4 bases and J by 6 bases, 17 bases remained unmatched. The CDR3 DNA sequence: TGTGCCAGCAGCCCCACTATTAACGTGGGACAGGTCCATGGCTACACCTTC. This encodes CASSPTINVGQVHGYTF.

This rearrangement joins TRBV29-1 to TRBJ1-1, with unresolved D. This CDR3 comprises 14 residues. The V end lost 3 bases, the J end lost 4 bases, and 15 bases lay between the germline ends. Germline CDR1 and CDR2: SQVTM and ANQGSEA. Here the CDR3 DNA reads TGCAGCGTTGATTTGGGTAAAGGTGGCACTGAAGCTTTCTTT. Translating it yields CSVDLGKGGTEAFF.

The V and J genes are TRBV14 and TRBJ2-6; TRBD2 is a possible D gene (6 bases). Between the trimmed V and J ends, which lost 0 bases and 4 bases, there was a span of 13 bases. The CDR3 runs 17 residues. Per germline, CDR1 SGHDN and CDR2 FVKESK. This chain's CDR3 is CASSQDWGVLGANVLTF. The CDR3 DNA reads TGTGCCAGCAGCCAAGATTGGGGGGTCCTCGGGGCCAACGTCCTGACTTTC.

This clone was recorded only once. V gene TRBV28 combines with J gene TRBJ1-6, with TRBD1 matching 7 bases. Germline CDR1 is MDHEN and CDR2 is SYDVKM. This CDR3 has 18 amino acids. J gave up 0 bases and V 3 bases, and 8 bases lay outside the gene matches. As DNA, the CDR3 is TGTGCCAGCAGTTTGCCCTTCCAGGGGGTCTCCTATAATTCACCCCTCCACTTT. It codes for CASSLPFQGVSYNSPLHF.